The 11 T cell receptor beta chains listed next were all sequenced from one sample in a study of blood T cell repertoires in COVID-19. Assay: immunoSEQ multiplex PCR; the TCRdb copy retains only in-frame clones and omits some. The sample includes under 100,000 clones, about four fifths seen only once; the top ten take around 11%. The sequencing sample was made of peripheral blood. The source of these receptors is a woman in her 40s with active or convalescent COVID-19.

The genes are TRBV15 and TRBJ2-3, with 13 positions matching TRBD2. Germline CDR1 is LNHNV and CDR2 is YYDKDF (reference sequence). The CDR3 has 18 residues. Unmatched junction bases numbered 13, after V lost 5 bases and J lost 5 bases. In nucleotides, the CDR3 is TGTGCCACCAGCCTGAGGACTAGCGGGAGAGGGGAGGTAGATACGCAGTATTTT. Translating gives CATSLRTSGRGEVDTQYF. The entire variable domain, with the rest obtained from reference TRBV15 and TRBJ2-3, is as follows: DAMVIQNPRYQVTQFGKPVTLSCSQTLNHNVMYWYQQKSSQAPKLLFHYYDKDFNNEADTPDNFQSRRPNTSFCFLDIRSPGLGDTAMYLCATSLRTSGRGEVDTQYFGPGTRLTVL.

The chain combines TRBV5-1 with TRBJ2-2; TRBD2 might be the D (5 bases). Germline V gene sequence: CDR1 SGHRS, CDR2 YFSETQ. The V end lost 0 bases, the J end lost 8 bases, and 5 bases lay between the germline ends. The CDR3 consists of 12 residues. DNA for the CDR3: TGCGCCAGCAGCTTGGGCGGGGGGGAGCTGTTTTTT. Its translation is CASSLGGGELFF. Full variable domain (remainder filled in from reference TRBV5-1 and TRBJ2-2): KAGVTQTPRYLIKTRGQQVTLSCSPISGHRSVSWYQQTPGQGLQFLFEYFSETQRNKGNFPGRFSGRQFSNSRSEMNVSTLELGDSALYLCASSLGGGELFFGEGSRLTVL.

The chain links TRBV10-3 to TRBJ2-5; 12 bases match TRBD2. The CDR3 is 15 residues long. V dropped 11 bases and J dropped 5; count of bases not matched to a gene: 12. Germline V lookup: CDR1 ENHRY, CDR2 SYGVKD. CDR3 bases: TGTGCCTCCCGGCTAGCGGGAGGGCCAGGGGAGACCCAGTACTTC. It is translated as CASRLAGGPGETQYF.

This clone appeared a single time. The CDR3 DNA follows: TGTGCCAGTAGTATCAGGGGCGGCTACACCTTC. Translated, it gives CASSIRGGYTF. This chain joins TRBV19 and TRBJ1-2, with D perhaps matching TRBD1 (6 bases). The CDR3 runs 11 residues. From germline, CDR1 is LNHDA and CDR2 SQIVND (reference sequence). Trimming left V 3 bases short and J 8 bases short, with 7 bases between. Looking up the rest from reference TRBV19 and TRBJ1-2 gives the full variable domain: DGGITQSPKYLFRKEGQNVTLSCEQNLNHDAMYWYRQDPGQGLRLIYYSQIVNDFQKGDIAEGYSVSREKKESFPLTVTSAQKNPTAFYLCASSIRGGYTFGSGTRLTVV.

In this sample, this clone turned up once. The chain has TRBV25-1 and TRBJ2-7, with D unclear. Germline CDR1 and CDR2: MGHDK and SYGVNS. With 2 bases removed from V and 6 bases from J, the gap between germline ends came to 14 bases. The length of the CDR3 is 14 residues. The CDR3 region is CASSEVVRTSEQYF. CDR3 DNA sequence: TGTGCCAGCAGTGAAGTGGTGCGTACCTCCGAGCAGTACTTC.

The CDR3 DNA follows: TGTGCCAGCAGTTTGATAGACTTCAACTATGGCTACACCTTC. Translating gives CASSLIDFNYGYTF. The chain carries TRBV28 and TRBJ1-2; D unclear. Between the trimmed V and J ends, which lost 3 bases and 2 bases, there was a span of 10 bases. The CDR3 extends over 14 amino acids. Germline assignment: CDR1 MDHEN and CDR2 SYDVKM.

The chain has TRBV5-4 and TRBJ1-1; D possibly corresponds to TRBD1 (6 bases). The length of the CDR3 is 13 residues. The V and J ends lost 5 bases and 1 base respectively, with 9 bases between them. CDR1 SGHNT and CDR2 YYREEE come from the germline V gene (reference sequence). The CDR3 loop reads CASRQGSNTEAFF. The CDR3 coding sequence is TGTGCCAGCAGACAGGGCTCGAACACTGAAGCTTTCTTT.

The chain uses TRBV7-3 and TRBJ2-3; maybe TRBD2 (6 bases). Per the germline V gene, CDR1 is SGHTA and CDR2 is FQGTGA. Trimming shortened V by 4 bases and J by 4 bases, and 12 bases separated the two germline ends. CDR3 size: 14 residues. CDR3 sequence reads: CASSSEGLSDTQYF. Here the CDR3 DNA reads TGTGCCAGCAGCTCCGAGGGACTTTCAGATACGCAGTATTTT.

The chain couples TRBV24-1 to TRBJ2-3; 9 positions agree with TRBD2. This CDR3 is built from 14 residues. Germline lookup yields CDR1 KGHDR and CDR2 SFDVKD. Unmatched junction bases numbered 7, after V lost 10 bases and J lost 3 bases. Here the CDR3 DNA reads TGTGCCACTCAGTCTAGCGGGGAGACAGATACGCAGTATTTT. Amino acids: CATQSSGETDTQYF.

The chain uses TRBV13 and TRBJ2-4; a weak D match, TRBD1 (6 bases). The CDR3 is made up of 17 amino acids. Trimming took 5 bases from V and 1 from J, leaving 18 bases between them. CDR1 is PRHDT, CDR2 FYEKMQ, per germline (reference sequence). The CDR3 protein is CASSPTRDTGAKNIQYF. CDR3 nucleotide sequence: TGTGCCAGCAGCCCAACCCGGGACACCGGGGCCAAAAACATTCAGTACTTC.

The rearrangement joins TRBV28 to TRBJ2-1, with D unresolved. The ends were cut back, 5 bases at V and 8 bases at J, with 22 bases in the middle. Germline CDR1 is MDHEN and CDR2 is SYDVKM. This CDR3 region has 16 residues. CDR3 residues: CASSLNKGRISDEQFF. The DNA for the CDR3 is TGTGCCAGCAGTCTAAATAAAGGCCGCATCAGCGATGAGCAGTTCTTC.